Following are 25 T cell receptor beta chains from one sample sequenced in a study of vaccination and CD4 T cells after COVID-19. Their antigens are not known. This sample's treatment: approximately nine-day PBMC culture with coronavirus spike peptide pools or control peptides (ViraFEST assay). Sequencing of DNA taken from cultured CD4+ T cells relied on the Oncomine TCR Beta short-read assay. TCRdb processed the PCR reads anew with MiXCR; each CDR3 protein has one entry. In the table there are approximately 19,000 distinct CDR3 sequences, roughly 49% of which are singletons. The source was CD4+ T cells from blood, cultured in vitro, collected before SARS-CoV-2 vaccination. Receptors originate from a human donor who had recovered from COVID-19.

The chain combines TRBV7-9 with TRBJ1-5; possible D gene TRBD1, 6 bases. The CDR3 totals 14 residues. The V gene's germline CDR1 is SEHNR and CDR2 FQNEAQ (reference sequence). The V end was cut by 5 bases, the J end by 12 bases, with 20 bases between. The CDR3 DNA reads TGTGCCAGCAGCCGCTCTGGGGGGCCCATGCTCCAGCATTTT. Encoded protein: CASSRSGGPMLQHF.

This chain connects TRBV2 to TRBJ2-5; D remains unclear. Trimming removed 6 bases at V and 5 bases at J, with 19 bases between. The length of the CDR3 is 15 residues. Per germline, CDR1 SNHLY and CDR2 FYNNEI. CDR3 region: CASSFRAGPRETQYF. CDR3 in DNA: TGTGCCAGCAGCTTTCGGGCAGGTCCTAGGGAGACCCAGTACTTC.

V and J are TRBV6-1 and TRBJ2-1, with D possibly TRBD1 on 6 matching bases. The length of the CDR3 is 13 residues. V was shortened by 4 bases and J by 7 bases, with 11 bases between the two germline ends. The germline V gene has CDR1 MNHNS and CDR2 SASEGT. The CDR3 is CASSGSQGNEQFF. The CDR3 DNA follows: TGTGCCAGCAGTGGGTCTCAGGGGAATGAGCAGTTCTTC.

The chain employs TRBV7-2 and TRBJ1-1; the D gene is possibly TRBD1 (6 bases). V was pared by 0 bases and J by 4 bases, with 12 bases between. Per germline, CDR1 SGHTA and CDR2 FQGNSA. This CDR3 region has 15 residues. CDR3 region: CASSLAGGVGTEAFF. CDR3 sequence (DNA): TGTGCCAGCAGCTTAGCAGGGGGGGTGGGCACTGAAGCTTTCTTT.

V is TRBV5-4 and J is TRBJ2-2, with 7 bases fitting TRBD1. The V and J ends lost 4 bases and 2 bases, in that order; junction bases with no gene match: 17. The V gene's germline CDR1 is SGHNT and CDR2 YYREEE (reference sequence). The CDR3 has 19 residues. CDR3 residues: CASSHPRQGGVTNTGELFF. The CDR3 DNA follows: TGTGCCAGCAGCCACCCCAGACAGGGTGGGGTCACCAACACCGGGGAGCTGTTTTTT.

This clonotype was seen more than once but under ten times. The CDR3: CASSSRHSDNYGYTF. Here the CDR3 DNA reads TGTGCCAGTAGTAGTCGGCACAGTGATAACTATGGCTACACCTTC. This rearrangement joins TRBV19 to TRBJ1-2; D call uncertain. V was cut by 4 bases and J by 1 base, with 13 bases left in between. Germline values: CDR1 LNHDA, CDR2 SQIVND (reference sequence). The CDR3 is made up of 15 amino acids. Combining the CDR3 with reference TRBV19 and TRBJ1-2 gives the whole variable domain DGGITQSPKYLFRKEGQNVTLSCEQNLNHDAMYWYRQDPGQGLRLIYYSQIVNDFQKGDIAEGYSVSREKKESFPLTVTSAQKNPTAFYLCASSSRHSDNYGYTFGSGTRLTVV.

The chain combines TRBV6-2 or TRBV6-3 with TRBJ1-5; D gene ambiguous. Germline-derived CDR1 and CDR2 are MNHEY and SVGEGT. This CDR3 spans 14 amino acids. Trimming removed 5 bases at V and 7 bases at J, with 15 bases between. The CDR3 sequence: CASSPLTIDQPQHF. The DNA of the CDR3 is TGTGCCAGCAGTCCCCTGACGATAGACCAGCCCCAGCATTTT.

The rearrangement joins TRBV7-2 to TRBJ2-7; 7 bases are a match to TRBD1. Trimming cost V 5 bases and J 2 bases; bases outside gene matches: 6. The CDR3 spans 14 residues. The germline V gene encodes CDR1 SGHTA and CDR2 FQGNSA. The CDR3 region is CASSPEGGPYEQYF. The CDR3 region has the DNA TGTGCCAGCAGCCCTGAAGGGGGCCCCTACGAGCAGTACTTC. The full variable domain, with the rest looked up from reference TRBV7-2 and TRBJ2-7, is GAGVSQSPSNKVTEKGKDVELRCDPISGHTALYWYRQSLGQGLEFLIYFQGNSAPDKSGLPSDRFSAERTGGSVSTLTIQRTQQEDSAVYLCASSPEGGPYEQYFGPGTRLTVT.

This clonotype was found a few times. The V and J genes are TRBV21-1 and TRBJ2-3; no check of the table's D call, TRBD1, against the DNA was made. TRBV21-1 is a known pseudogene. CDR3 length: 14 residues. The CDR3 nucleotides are TGTGCCAGCAGACAGGGAAGAGACACAGATACGCAGTATTTT. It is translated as CASRQGRDTDTQYF.

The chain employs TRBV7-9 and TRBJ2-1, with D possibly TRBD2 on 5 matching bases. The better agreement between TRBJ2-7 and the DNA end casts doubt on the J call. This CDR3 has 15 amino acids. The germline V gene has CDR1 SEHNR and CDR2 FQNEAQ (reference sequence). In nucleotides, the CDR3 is TGTGCCAGCAGCTTAGTGAGGGAGCCAGAGGACGAGCAGTACTTC. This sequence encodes CASSLVREPEDEQYF.

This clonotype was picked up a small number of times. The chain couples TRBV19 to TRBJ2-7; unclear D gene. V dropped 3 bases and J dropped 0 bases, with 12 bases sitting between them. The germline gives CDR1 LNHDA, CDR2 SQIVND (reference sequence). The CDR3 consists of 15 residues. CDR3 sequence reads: CASSISLKTSYEQYF. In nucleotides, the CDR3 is TGTGCCAGTAGTATTTCCCTCAAAACCTCCTACGAGCAGTACTTC.

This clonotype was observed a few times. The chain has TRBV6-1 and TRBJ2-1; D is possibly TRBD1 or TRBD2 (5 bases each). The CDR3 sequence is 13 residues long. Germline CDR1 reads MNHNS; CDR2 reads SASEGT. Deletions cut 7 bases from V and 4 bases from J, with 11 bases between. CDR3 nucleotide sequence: TGTGCCAGCAAGAGGGGCCAATACAATGAGCAGTTCTTC. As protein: CASKRGQYNEQFF.

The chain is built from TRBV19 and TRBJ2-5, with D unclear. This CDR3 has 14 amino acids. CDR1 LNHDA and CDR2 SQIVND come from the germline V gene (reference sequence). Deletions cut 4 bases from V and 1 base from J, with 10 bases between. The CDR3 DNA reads TGTGCCAGTAGTACACGGTTAACCCAAGAGACCCAGTACTTC. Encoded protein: CASSTRLTQETQYF.

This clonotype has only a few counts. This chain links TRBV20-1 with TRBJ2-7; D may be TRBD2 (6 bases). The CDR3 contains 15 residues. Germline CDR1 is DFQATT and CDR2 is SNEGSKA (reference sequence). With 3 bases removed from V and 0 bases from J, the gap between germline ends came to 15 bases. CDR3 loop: CSARNSGRSSYEQYF. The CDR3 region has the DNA TGCAGTGCTAGGAATAGCGGTAGGAGCTCCTACGAGCAGTACTTC.

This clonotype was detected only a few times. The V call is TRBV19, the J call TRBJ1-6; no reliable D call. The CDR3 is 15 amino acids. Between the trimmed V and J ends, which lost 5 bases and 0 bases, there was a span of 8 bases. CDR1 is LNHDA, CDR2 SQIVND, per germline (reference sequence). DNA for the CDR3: TGTGCCAGTAGTCAGCGGAGCTCCTATAATTCACCCCTCCACTTT. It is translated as CASSQRSSYNSPLHF.

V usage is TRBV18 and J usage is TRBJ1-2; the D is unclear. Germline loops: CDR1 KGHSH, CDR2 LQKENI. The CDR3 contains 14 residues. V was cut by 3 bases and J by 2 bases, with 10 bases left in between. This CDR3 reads CASSPVEQNYGYTF. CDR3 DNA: TGTGCCAGCTCACCCGTCGAACAGAACTATGGCTACACCTTC.

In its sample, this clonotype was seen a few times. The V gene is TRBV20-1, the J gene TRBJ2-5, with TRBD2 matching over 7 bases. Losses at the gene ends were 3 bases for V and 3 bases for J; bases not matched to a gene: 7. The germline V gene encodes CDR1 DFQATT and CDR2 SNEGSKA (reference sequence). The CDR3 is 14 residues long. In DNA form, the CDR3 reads TGCAGTGCTAGTGGTCGCGGGAGTAAAGAGACCCAGTACTTC. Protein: CSASGRGSKETQYF.

The CDR3 loop reads CASSGERDSSYNEQFF. As DNA, the CDR3 is TGTGCCAGCAGTGGGGAGCGTGATAGTTCCTACAATGAGCAGTTCTTC. The gene calls are TRBV28 and TRBJ2-1, with D tentatively TRBD2 (5 bases). Trimming took 5 bases from V and 1 from J, leaving 15 bases between them. Germline V gene sequence: CDR1 MDHEN, CDR2 SYDVKM. CDR3 length equals 16 residues.

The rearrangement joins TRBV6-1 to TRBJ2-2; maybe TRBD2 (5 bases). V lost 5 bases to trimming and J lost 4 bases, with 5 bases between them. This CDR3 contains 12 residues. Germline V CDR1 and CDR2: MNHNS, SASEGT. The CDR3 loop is CASSTSTGELFF. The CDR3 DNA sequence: TGTGCCAGCAGTACTAGCACCGGGGAGCTGTTTTTT.

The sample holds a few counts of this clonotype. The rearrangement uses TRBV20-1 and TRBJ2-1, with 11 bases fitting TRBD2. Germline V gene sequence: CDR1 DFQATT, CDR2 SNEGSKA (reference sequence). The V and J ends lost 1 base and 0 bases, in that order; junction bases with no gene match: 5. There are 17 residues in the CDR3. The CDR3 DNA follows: TGCAGTGCTAGAGGACTAGCGGGAACCTTCTCCTACAATGAGCAGTTCTTC. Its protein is CSARGLAGTFSYNEQFF.

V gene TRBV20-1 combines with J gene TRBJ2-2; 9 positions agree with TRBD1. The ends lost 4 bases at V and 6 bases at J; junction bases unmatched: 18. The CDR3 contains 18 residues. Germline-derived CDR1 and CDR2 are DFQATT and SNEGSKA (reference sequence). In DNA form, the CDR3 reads TGCAGTGCTACCTCAGGACCGGGACAGGGTAGCAGTCCCGGGGAGCTGTTTTTT. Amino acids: CSATSGPGQGSSPGELFF.

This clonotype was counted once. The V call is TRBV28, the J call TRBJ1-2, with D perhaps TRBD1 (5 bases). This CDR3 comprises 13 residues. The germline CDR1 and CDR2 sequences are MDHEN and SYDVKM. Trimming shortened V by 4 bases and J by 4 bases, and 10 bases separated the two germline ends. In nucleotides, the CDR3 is TGTGCCAGCAGTTCAGGGATTGGCTATGGCTACACCTTC. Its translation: CASSSGIGYGYTF.

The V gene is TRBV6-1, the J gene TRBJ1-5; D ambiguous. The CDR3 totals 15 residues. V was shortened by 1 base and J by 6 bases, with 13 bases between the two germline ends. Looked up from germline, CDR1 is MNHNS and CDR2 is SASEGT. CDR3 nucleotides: TGTGCCAGCAGTGAAGGCAGCGGAAGGGTTCAGCCCCAGCATTTT. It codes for CASSEGSGRVQPQHF.

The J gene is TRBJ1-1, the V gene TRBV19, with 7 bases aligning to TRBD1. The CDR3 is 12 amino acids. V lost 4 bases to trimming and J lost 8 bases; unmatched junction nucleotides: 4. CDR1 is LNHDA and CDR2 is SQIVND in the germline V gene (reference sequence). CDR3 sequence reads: CASSNVGGEAFF. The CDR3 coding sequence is TGTGCCAGTAGTAATGTAGGGGGCGAAGCTTTCTTT.

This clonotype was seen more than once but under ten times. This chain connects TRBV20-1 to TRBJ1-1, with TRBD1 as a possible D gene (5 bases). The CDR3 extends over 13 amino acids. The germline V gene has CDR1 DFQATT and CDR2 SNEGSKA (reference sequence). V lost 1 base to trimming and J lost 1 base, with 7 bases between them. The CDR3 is CSARAGGNTEAFF. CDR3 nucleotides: TGCAGTGCTAGAGCCGGGGGGAACACTGAAGCTTTCTTT.